These 31 T cell receptor beta chains were all obtained from the same sample, sequenced in a study of blood T cell repertoires in COVID-19. Measured with immunoSEQ multiplex PCR; TCRdb has only the in-frame clones, and not every one. This sample yields 300,000 to 350,000 clones, of which roughly 85% are seen a single time; less than 2.5% belongs to the top ten. The sequenced sample consisted of PBMCs or T cells enriched from blood (not recorded which). The receptors shown here come from a man aged 25-45 years who had recovered from COVID-19.

This clone occurred many times. The chain uses TRBV7-3 and TRBJ2-2, with D possibly matching TRBD2 (7 bases). This CDR3 has 16 amino acids. CDR1 and CDR2 (germline): SGHTA, FQGTGA. V was clipped by 5 bases and J by 7 bases, with 20 bases between them. CDR3 bases: TGTGCCAGCAGCCGTACTCGCGGGGGCGCCTACGGGGAGCTGTTTTTT. Its protein is CASSRTRGGAYGELFF.

J is TRBJ2-2 and V is TRBV15; 8 bases match TRBD1. Germline CDR1 is LNHNV and CDR2 is YYDKDF (reference sequence). This CDR3 region has 15 residues. V shed 3 bases, J shed 4 bases, and the junction held 4 bases outside the gene matches. The CDR3 sequence is CATSRDRVTTGELFF. Here the CDR3 DNA reads TGTGCCACCAGCAGGGACAGGGTTACCACCGGGGAGCTGTTTTTT.

V usage is TRBV19 and J usage is TRBJ1-3, with 8 bases fitting TRBD1. CDR1 and CDR2 (germline): LNHDA, SQIVND (reference sequence). The ends lost 4 bases at V and 3 bases at J; junction bases unmatched: 2. CDR3 size: 14 residues. This CDR3 is CASSTGGGGNTIYF. CDR3 sequence (DNA): TGTGCCAGTAGTACAGGGGGCGGTGGAAACACCATATATTTT.

This sequence joins TRBV7-2 and TRBJ2-7; 9 bases agree with TRBD2. V shed 7 bases and J 1 base; nucleotides not matched to a gene: 8. The CDR3 runs 15 residues. CDR1 and CDR2 from the germline V gene are SGHTA and FQGNSA. The CDR3 loop is CASTAGGPPSYEQYF. DNA for the CDR3: TGTGCCAGCACGGCGGGGGGGCCTCCTTCCTACGAGCAGTACTTC. Based on the CDR3 plus reference TRBV7-2 and TRBJ2-7, the full variable domain is GAGVSQSPSNKVTEKGKDVELRCDPISGHTALYWYRQSLGQGLEFLIYFQGNSAPDKSGLPSDRFSAERTGGSVSTLTIQRTQQEDSAVYLCASTAGGPPSYEQYFGPGTRLTVT.

This clone was detected only once. V is TRBV19 and J is TRBJ1-2; 9 bases line up with TRBD1. Looked up from germline, CDR1 is LNHDA and CDR2 is SQIVND (reference sequence). The CDR3 consists of 17 residues. The J segment lost 4 bases and the V segment lost 6 bases, leaving 15 bases of the junction unmatched. This CDR3 reads CASSKQGAGRSIYGYTF. The CDR3 bases are TGTGCCAGTAGCAAACAGGGGGCAGGCCGCAGTATCTATGGCTACACCTTC.

V usage is TRBV5-1 and J usage is TRBJ1-2, with no clear D. This CDR3 is 14 amino acids long. V lost 4 bases to trimming and J lost 4 bases, with 14 bases between them. The germline gives CDR1 SGHRS, CDR2 YFSETQ. For the CDR3, the DNA is TGCGCCAGCAGCCCTCTGGAGGGATCCTATGGCTACACCTTC. Its translation is CASSPLEGSYGYTF. The complete variable domain, with remaining parts taken from reference TRBV5-1 and TRBJ1-2, reads KAGVTQTPRYLIKTRGQQVTLSCSPISGHRSVSWYQQTPGQGLQFLFEYFSETQRNKGNFPGRFSGRQFSNSRSEMNVSTLELGDSALYLCASSPLEGSYGYTFGSGTRLTVV.

The V and J genes are TRBV5-5 and TRBJ2-1; 7 bases align to TRBD2. The germline V gene encodes CDR1 SGHKS and CDR2 YYEKEE (reference sequence). Trimming cost V 1 base and J 0 bases; bases outside gene matches: 7. CDR3 length: 17 residues. In DNA, the CDR3 is TGTGCCAGCAGCTTGAATTCCGGGAGGAGCTCCTACAATGAGCAGTTCTTC. Its translation: CASSLNSGRSSYNEQFF.

This clone was counted between two and nine times. The chain combines TRBV4-1 with TRBJ2-1; 11 bases fit TRBD2. Trimming took 4 bases from V and 2 from J; bases not matched to a gene: 4. Germline V CDR1 and CDR2: MGHRA, YSYEKL. CDR3 length: 16 residues. CDR3 DNA: TGCGCCAGCAGCCCGTTGGGACTAGCGGCCTACAATGAGCAGTTCTTC. Amino acids: CASSPLGLAAYNEQFF.

The CDR3 region has the DNA TGTGCCAGTAGTATAGGTCCGGGACCGGGAGTTTTTGGCTACACCTTC. It encodes CASSIGPGPGVFGYTF. V and J are TRBV19 and TRBJ1-2; D may be TRBD1 (5 bases). The CDR3 loop spans 16 amino acids. The V and J ends lost 1 base and 7 bases respectively, with 19 bases between them. From germline, CDR1 is LNHDA and CDR2 SQIVND (reference sequence). The complete variable domain, with remaining parts taken from reference TRBV19 and TRBJ1-2, reads DGGITQSPKYLFRKEGQNVTLSCEQNLNHDAMYWYRQDPGQGLRLIYYSQIVNDFQKGDIAEGYSVSREKKESFPLTVTSAQKNPTAFYLCASSIGPGPGVFGYTFGSGTRLTVV.

This clone was seen only once. This sequence joins TRBV5-1 and TRBJ1-2; D is undetermined. CDR1 SGHRS and CDR2 YFSETQ come from the germline V gene. CDR3 length equals 13 residues. V shed 1 base and J shed 5 bases, with 9 bases lying between them. CDR3 nucleotides: TGCGCCAGCAGCTTGATTCGCGGATATGGCTACACCTTC. This codes for CASSLIRGYGYTF.

This sequence joins TRBV27 and TRBJ1-2, with TRBD1 matching 9 bases. Germline CDR1 and CDR2: MNHEY and SMNVEV (reference sequence). V gave up 5 bases and J gave up 4 bases; unmatched junction bases: 8. This CDR3 contains 15 residues. CDR3 in amino acids: CASSHRTGAGYGYTF. As DNA, the CDR3 is TGTGCCAGCAGTCATAGGACAGGGGCTGGCTATGGCTACACCTTC.

This chain links TRBV4-3 with TRBJ1-1, with a possible D match to TRBD1 (5 bases). The germline CDR1 and CDR2 sequences are LGHNA and YSLEER. CDR3 length equals 16 residues. V was clipped by 3 bases and J by 3 bases, with 17 bases between them. CDR3 in amino acids: CASSQQGWGGDTEAFF. As DNA, the CDR3 is TGCGCCAGCAGCCAGCAAGGGTGGGGAGGGGACACTGAAGCTTTCTTT.

V gene TRBV5-4 combines with J gene TRBJ2-1; TRBD2 agrees at 11 bases. Germline assignment: CDR1 SGHNT and CDR2 YYREEE (reference sequence). The CDR3 has 17 residues. Trimming took 4 bases from V and 1 from J; bases not matched to a gene: 7. CDR3 residues: CASSMTSGAKSYNEQFF. DNA of the CDR3: TGTGCCAGCAGCATGACTAGCGGGGCGAAATCCTACAATGAGCAGTTCTTC.

The chain couples TRBV19 to TRBJ2-5, with TRBD1 identical over 8 bases. The V gene end was trimmed by 9 bases and the J gene end by 4 bases; junction bases not matched to a gene: 10. This CDR3 region has 14 residues. Germline V gene lookup returns CDR1 LNHDA and CDR2 SQIVND (reference sequence). The CDR3 bases are TGTGCCAGCCGAGACAGGGGTGGGGGAGAGACCCAGTACTTC. Its translation: CASRDRGGGETQYF.

The chain joins TRBV7-9 to TRBJ2-1; TRBD2 aligns across 7 bases. The V gene's germline CDR1 is SEHNR and CDR2 FQNEAQ (reference sequence). The CDR3 has 14 amino acids. Trimming removed 11 bases from V and 5 bases from J; junction bases left unmatched: 12. The CDR3: CADRLTSEDNEQFF. Written as DNA, the CDR3 is TGTGCCGACCGCCTTACTAGCGAGGACAATGAGCAGTTCTTC.

This clone appeared a single time. Here the CDR3 DNA reads TGCGCCAGCAGCCTACCAGGGCCCTCCGCTGAAGCTTTCTTT. It specifies CASSLPGPSAEAFF. V usage is TRBV5-1 and J usage is TRBJ1-1; D possibly corresponds to TRBD1 (5 bases). The CDR3 is made up of 14 amino acids. The germline gives CDR1 SGHRS, CDR2 YFSETQ. Trimming stripped 4 bases from V and 6 bases from J, with 16 bases between.

This clone was counted many times. The J gene is TRBJ1-6, the V gene TRBV11-2, with 9 bases aligning to TRBD1. V gave up 0 bases and J gave up 8 bases; unmatched junction bases: 2. The length of the CDR3 is 15 residues. CDR1 and CDR2 from the germline V gene are SGHAT and FQNNGV. The CDR3 spells CASSLETGGDSPLHF. CDR3 DNA: TGTGCCAGCAGCTTAGAGACAGGGGGAGATTCACCCCTCCACTTT.

Of note for this clone: Other DNA sequences in the sample encode the same CDR3. V is TRBV12-5 and J is TRBJ1-1, with no clear D. CDR3 length equals 13 residues. Germline loops: CDR1 LGHNT, CDR2 FRNRAP. V gave up 2 bases and J gave up 3 bases, with 7 bases separating them. The CDR3 here is CASGLSFDTEAFF. In nucleotides, the CDR3 is TGTGCTAGTGGTTTGTCTTTTGACACTGAAGCTTTCTTT.

The chain recombines TRBV9 with TRBJ2-7; 8 bases are a match to TRBD1. V shed 4 bases, J shed 6 bases, and the junction held 9 bases outside the gene matches. CDR3 length: 14 amino acids. Germline V CDR1 and CDR2: SGDLS, YYNGEE. DNA of the CDR3: TGTGCCAGCAGCACCACAGGGGGGTCTGGCGAGCAGTACTTC. Protein product: CASSTTGGSGEQYF.

The chain has TRBV7-2 and TRBJ1-2; the D is unclear. Germline assignment: CDR1 SGHTA and CDR2 FQGNSA. V lost 1 base to trimming and J lost 5 bases, with 8 bases between them. The CDR3 has 13 residues. In DNA form, the CDR3 reads TGTGCCAGCAGCTTAGACAGAATGTATGGCTACACCTTC. Translation gives CASSLDRMYGYTF.

This clone was observed a single time. The chain carries TRBV4-3 and TRBJ1-1, with unresolved D. The germline V gene has CDR1 LGHNA and CDR2 YSLEER. The CDR3 spans 15 residues. V shed 1 base and J shed 4 bases, with 13 bases lying between them. CDR3 DNA: TGCGCCAGCAGCCAAGGGGGAGTTGGCGGCACTGAAGCTTTCTTT. Translated: CASSQGGVGGTEAFF.

This chain connects TRBV7-3 to TRBJ2-2; 9 bases are a match to TRBD1. From germline, CDR1 is SGHTA and CDR2 FQGTGA. This CDR3 comprises 17 residues. Germline trimming cut 5 bases from V and 0 bases from J; bases unmatched to any gene: 7. This CDR3 is CASSTPRQGANTGELFF. CDR3 nucleotides: TGTGCCAGCAGCACCCCCCGACAGGGGGCGAACACCGGGGAGCTGTTTTTT.

With respect to this clone: The same CDR3 arises from other DNA sequences in this sample as well. This chain connects TRBV7-3 to TRBJ2-5; D is perhaps TRBD2 (5 bases). The CDR3 covers 14 residues. Germline assignment: CDR1 SGHTA and CDR2 FQGTGA. The V and J ends lost 5 bases and 5 bases respectively, with 15 bases between them. Written as DNA, the CDR3 is TGTGCCAGCAGCCTCGGCGGCCCGGGGGAGACCCAGTACTTC. Translation gives CASSLGGPGETQYF.

In regard to this clone: Other DNA sequences from this sample encode an identical CDR3 as well. V gene TRBV6-2 or TRBV6-3 combines with J gene TRBJ1-1; TRBD1 agrees at 11 bases. Germline assignment: CDR1 MNHEY and CDR2 SVGEGT. V gave up 6 bases and J gave up 2 bases; unmatched junction bases: 2. CDR3 length: 14 residues. The chain's CDR3 is CASSRTGGNTEAFF. Here the CDR3 DNA reads TGTGCCAGCAGCCGGACAGGGGGCAACACTGAAGCTTTCTTT.

This sequence joins TRBV5-1 and TRBJ2-1; D is undetermined. Trimming cost V 1 base and J 4 bases, with 9 bases left between them. This CDR3 contains 14 residues. CDR1 is SGHRS, CDR2 YFSETQ, per germline. CDR3 residues: CASSLIPEYNEQFF. The CDR3 DNA reads TGCGCCAGCAGCTTGATCCCAGAATACAATGAGCAGTTCTTC.

This rearrangement joins TRBV4-3 to TRBJ1-3; 8 bases fit TRBD1. Trimming at V came to 0 bases and at J to 4 bases, leaving 5 bases not matched to a gene. CDR3 length: 16 amino acids. The germline CDR1 and CDR2 sequences are LGHNA and YSLEER. The CDR3 DNA reads as TGCGCCAGCAGCCAAGATTTTAGGGACAGGGGAAACACCATATATTTT. This codes for CASSQDFRDRGNTIYF.

The V call is TRBV27, the J call TRBJ1-2; no reliable D call. The CDR3 runs to 16 residues. Germline V gene sequence: CDR1 MNHEY, CDR2 SMNVEV (reference sequence). V lost 5 bases, J lost 8 bases, and 24 bases lay in between. The CDR3, as DNA: TGTGCCAGCAGTCCATCGGCCCCCCGGACGGGAAGCGGCTACACCTTC. Its protein is CASSPSAPRTGSGYTF.

V and J are TRBV5-1 and TRBJ1-1; 7 bases are shared with TRBD1. After removal of 4 bases from V and 5 bases from J, the junction contained 11 bases not matched to a gene. The CDR3 contains 15 residues. The germline gives CDR1 SGHRS, CDR2 YFSETQ. CDR3 nucleotides: TGCGCCAGCAGCCCCCAAGGGGGCAGGGGTACTGAAGCTTTCTTT. This codes for CASSPQGGRGTEAFF.

The chain links TRBV7-9 to TRBJ2-7, with TRBD2 matching 9 bases. V was clipped by 2 bases and J by 2 bases; unmatched bases: 7. CDR1 and CDR2 from the germline V gene are SEHNR and FQNEAQ (reference sequence). This CDR3 is built from 16 residues. CDR3: CASSLRRLAEPYEQYF. CDR3 DNA: TGTGCCAGCAGCTTACGCCGACTAGCGGAACCCTACGAGCAGTACTTC.

As regards this clone: A read error is likely, as this CDR3 ends without the conserved phenylalanine or tryptophan. It is unclear where the CDR3 begins or ends on the DNA, so no DNA is shown, and the CDR3 is as TCRdb lists it. The genes are TRBV5-1 and TRBJ2-3; TRBD2, the table's D call, lacks a check against the DNA. Germline V gene data show CDR1 as SGHRS and CDR2 as YFSETQ. A total of 17 residues make up the CDR3, ends included. CDR3 protein: CASTLPDSTLAGTSGGE.

The rearrangement uses TRBV5-1 and TRBJ2-7; possibly TRBD1 for D (6 bases). The CDR3 has 12 amino acids. Germline CDR1 reads SGHRS; CDR2 reads YFSETQ. The V end was cut by 7 bases, the J end by 2 bases, with 10 bases between. CDR3 protein: CASQTGTYEQYF. In nucleotides, the CDR3 is TGCGCCAGCCAGACAGGCACCTACGAGCAGTACTTC.